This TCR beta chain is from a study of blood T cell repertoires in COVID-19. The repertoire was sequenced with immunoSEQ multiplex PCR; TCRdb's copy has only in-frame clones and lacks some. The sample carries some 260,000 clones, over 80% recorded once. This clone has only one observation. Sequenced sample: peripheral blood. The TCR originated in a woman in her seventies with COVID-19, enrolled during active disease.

CDR3 bases: TGTGCCAGCAGTACAGGGGAGGTCCAAGAGACCCAGTACTTC. Protein: CASSTGEVQETQYF. This sequence joins TRBV28 and TRBJ2-5; D might be TRBD1 (7 bases). Deletions cut 5 bases from V and 1 base from J, with 11 bases between. CDR1 and CDR2 (germline): MDHEN, SYDVKM. The length of the CDR3 is 14 residues.